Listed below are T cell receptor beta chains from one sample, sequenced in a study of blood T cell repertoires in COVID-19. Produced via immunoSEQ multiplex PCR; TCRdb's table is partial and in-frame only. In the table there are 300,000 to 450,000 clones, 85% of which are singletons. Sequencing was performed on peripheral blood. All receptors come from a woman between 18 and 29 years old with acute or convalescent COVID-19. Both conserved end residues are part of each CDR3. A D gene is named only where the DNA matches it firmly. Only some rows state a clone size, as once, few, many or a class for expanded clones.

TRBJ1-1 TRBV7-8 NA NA TGTGCCAGCAGCTTAGCGGGGCAGGGGAATACTGAAGCTTTCTTT CASSLAGQGNTEAFF
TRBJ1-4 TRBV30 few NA TGTGCCTGGAGTCGGGTCAGAAGTTGGCCGACTAATGAAAAACTGTTTTTT CAWSRVRSWPTNEKLFF
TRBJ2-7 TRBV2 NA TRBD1 TGTGCCAGCAGGCTCAGGGGGCTCTCCTACGAGCAGTACTTC CASRLRGLSYEQYF
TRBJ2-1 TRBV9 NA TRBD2 TGTGCCAGCAGCGCCTTACTAGCGCGAACCTACAATGAGCAGTTCTTC CASSALLARTYNEQFF
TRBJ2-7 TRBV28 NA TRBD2 TGTGCCAGCAGTTCCCCGGGGGGGGCCCCCTACGAGCAGTACTTC CASSSPGGAPYEQYF
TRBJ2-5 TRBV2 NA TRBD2 TGTGCCAGCCAGGGACTAGCGGGAGGCCCCAGGGAGACCCAGTACTTC CASQGLAGGPRETQYF
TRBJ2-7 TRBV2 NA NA TGTGCCAGCAGTGATCCCGCCGGAGGCGAGCAGTACTTC CASSDPAGGEQYF
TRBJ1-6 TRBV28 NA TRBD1 TGTGCCAGCAGTGCGGACAGGACACCCCTCCACTTT CASSADRTPLHF
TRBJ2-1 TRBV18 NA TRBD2 TGTGCCAGCTCACCACAGGGGACTAGCGGGAATGAGCAGTTCTTC CASSPQGTSGNEQFF
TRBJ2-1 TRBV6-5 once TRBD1 TGTGCCAGCAGTTACTCAGGGACAGGGATGAAGTTCTTC CASSYSGTGMKFF
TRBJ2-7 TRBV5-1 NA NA TGCGCCAGCAGCTTGGGTTTGTACAGGGTGGGAGACGAGCAGTACTTC CASSLGLYRVGDEQYF
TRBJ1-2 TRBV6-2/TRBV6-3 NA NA TGTGCCAGCAGTTACTCTTCCGCGAGCGGCTACACCTTC CASSYSSASGYTF
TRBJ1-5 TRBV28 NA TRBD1 TGTGCCAGCAGTTTATGGAGGGGGCGCGAGGATCAGCCCCAGCATTTT CASSLWRGREDQPQHF
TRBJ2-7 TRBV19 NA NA TGTGCCAGTAGTATAAGACCGGGAAGAAACGAGCAGTACTTC CASSIRPGRNEQYF
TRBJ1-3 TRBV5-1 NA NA TGCGCCAGCAGCTTGACGGGATATGGAAACACCATATATTTT CASSLTGYGNTIYF
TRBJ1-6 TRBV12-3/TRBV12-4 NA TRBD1 TGTGCCAGCGGACAGGGGGCTTCACCCCTCCACTTT CASGQGASPLHF